What follows are 21 T cell receptor beta chains derived from one specimen sequenced in a study of blood T cell repertoires in COVID-19. Method: immunoSEQ multiplex PCR; TCRdb's copy keeps in-frame clones and lacks some. The table has over 250,000 clones, approximately 86% seen once; the top ten hold under 3%. The sample consisted of PBMCs or T cells enriched from blood (not recorded which). The receptors here all came from a woman aged 18-29 years who had recovered from COVID-19.

The rearrangement joins TRBV9 to TRBJ2-1; perhaps TRBD2 as D (5 bases). The V gene lost 0 bases and the J gene lost 4 bases, with 11 bases spanning the gap. The CDR3 spans 15 residues. Germline CDR1 SGDLS, CDR2 YYNGEE. As DNA, the CDR3 is TGTGCCAGCAGCGTAGGAGGGAATACATACAATGAGCAGTTCTTC. Protein product: CASSVGGNTYNEQFF. The full variable domain, completed using reference TRBV9 and TRBJ2-1, is DSGVTQTPKHLITATGQRVTLRCSPRSGDLSVYWYQQSLDQGLQFLIQYYNGEERAKGNILERFSAQQFPDLHSELNLSSLELGDSALYFCASSVGGNTYNEQFFGPGTRLTVL.

The chain couples TRBV6-2 or TRBV6-3 to TRBJ1-1; D is uncertain. Germline V gene sequence: CDR1 MNHEY, CDR2 SVGEGT. This CDR3 has 13 amino acids. The V and J ends lost 0 bases and 7 bases respectively, with 9 bases between them. The CDR3: CASSYSTGLEAFF. The CDR3 DNA is TGTGCCAGCAGTTACTCGACGGGTCTTGAAGCTTTCTTT.

The chain links TRBV7-2 to TRBJ2-5, with D possibly being TRBD2 (5 bases). Trimming cost V 1 base and J 2 bases, with 11 bases left between them. From germline, CDR1 is SGHTA and CDR2 FQGNSA. CDR3 length: 15 amino acids. CDR3 DNA sequence: TGTGCCAGCAGCTTAGTGGGAGCGGTGCAAGAGACCCAGTACTTC. It translates to CASSLVGAVQETQYF.

V gene TRBV9 combines with J gene TRBJ2-2, with 7 bases identical to TRBD2. With V trimmed by 4 bases and J by 6 bases, 12 bases remained unmatched. Germline lookup yields CDR1 SGDLS and CDR2 YYNGEE. The CDR3 spans 16 residues. The CDR3 protein is CASSPQTGTTAGELFF. The CDR3 DNA is TGTGCCAGCAGCCCACAAACCGGGACTACGGCCGGGGAGCTGTTTTTT.

The chain joins TRBV27 to TRBJ1-6, with 10 bases identical to TRBD1. Germline lookup yields CDR1 MNHEY and CDR2 SMNVEV (reference sequence). J lost 14 bases, V lost 6 bases, and 13 bases had no gene match. CDR3 length: 15 amino acids. The CDR3 DNA follows: TGTGCCAGCAGCCTCACCGGGACAGGGGACCCATCCCTCCACTTT. This sequence encodes CASSLTGTGDPSLHF.

The CDR3 sequence: CASSSYNEQFF. The CDR3 nucleotides are TGTGCCAGTAGCAGTTACAATGAGCAGTTCTTC. The chain joins TRBV19 to TRBJ2-1; unclear D gene. CDR3 length: 11 residues. V was trimmed by 6 bases and J by 4 bases, leaving 4 bases between them. Germline lookup yields CDR1 LNHDA and CDR2 SQIVND (reference sequence).

The J gene is TRBJ1-2, the V gene TRBV29-1, with D perhaps matching TRBD1 (5 bases). There are 13 residues in the CDR3. The V end lost 4 bases, the J end lost 3 bases, and 12 bases lay between the germline ends. The germline CDR1 and CDR2 sequences are SQVTM and ANQGSEA. Here the CDR3 reads CSVVGGSDYGYTF. The CDR3 nucleotides are TGCAGCGTTGTCGGGGGAAGTGACTATGGCTACACCTTC.

The chain carries TRBV18 and TRBJ1-5, with a tentative D call TRBD1 (6 bases). The germline gives CDR1 KGHSH, CDR2 LQKENI. Trimming stripped 3 bases from V and 6 bases from J, with 9 bases between. This CDR3 spans 13 amino acids. The chain's CDR3 is CASSPGQFQPQHF. Written as DNA, the CDR3 is TGTGCCAGCTCACCCGGACAGTTTCAGCCCCAGCATTTT.

The genes are TRBV30 and TRBJ2-7; D possibly corresponds to TRBD1 (6 bases). Germline CDR1 GTSNPN, CDR2 SVGIG (reference sequence). V was shortened by 8 bases and J by 7 bases, with 24 bases between the two germline ends. CDR3 length equals 14 residues. CDR3: CARSGGQSSREQYF. The CDR3 nucleotides are TGTGCCCGCTCCGGTGGACAGTCTTCGAGGGAGCAGTACTTC. The full variable domain, completed using reference TRBV30 and TRBJ2-7, is SQTIHQWPATLVQPVGSPLSLECTVEGTSNPNLYWYRQAAGRGLQLLFYSVGIGQISSEVPQNLSASRPQDRQFILSSKKLLLSDSGFYLCARSGGQSSREQYFGPGTRLTVT.

The CDR3 bases are TGCGCCAGCAGCTCCTTATCGACAGGGGGTGACCAAGAGACCCAGTACTTC. Translating gives CASSSLSTGGDQETQYF. The chain uses TRBV4-1 and TRBJ2-5; 9 bases align to TRBD1. The CDR3 has 17 residues. CDR1 and CDR2 from the germline V gene are MGHRA and YSYEKL. Trimming took 5 bases from V and 0 from J; bases not matched to a gene: 10.

The V and J genes are TRBV29-1 and TRBJ1-1; D perhaps matches TRBD1 (5 bases). The CDR3 loop spans 15 amino acids. Trimming stripped 4 bases from V and 7 bases from J, with 22 bases between. Germline V CDR1 and CDR2: SQVTM, ANQGSEA. CDR3 amino acids: CSVAVFGLGGHEAFF. The CDR3 DNA follows: TGCAGCGTTGCCGTCTTCGGCCTGGGCGGACATGAAGCTTTCTTT.

This chain links TRBV4-1 with TRBJ2-5; TRBD2 matches 7 bases. V trimming: 3 bases; J trimming: 2 bases; junction bases outside the gene matches: 9. This CDR3 has 16 residues. Looked up from germline, CDR1 is MGHRA and CDR2 is YSYEKL. CDR3 DNA sequence: TGCGCCAGCAGCCACTGGACTGCGGGAGAACAAGAGACCCAGTACTTC. Translated: CASSHWTAGEQETQYF.

The gene calls are TRBV19 and TRBJ2-3, with D perhaps TRBD2 (6 bases). The CDR3 consists of 14 residues. Trimming cost V 0 bases and J 4 bases, with 8 bases left between them. Germline lookup yields CDR1 LNHDA and CDR2 SQIVND (reference sequence). This CDR3 is CASSIDGGSDTQYF. DNA of the CDR3: TGTGCCAGTAGTATAGATGGGGGGTCAGATACGCAGTATTTT.

V usage is TRBV19 and J usage is TRBJ2-1; 13 bases agree with TRBD2. The CDR3 is 14 amino acids. Germline V lookup: CDR1 LNHDA, CDR2 SQIVND (reference sequence). V was pared by 9 bases and J by 8 bases, with 7 bases of the junction left unmatched. This CDR3 reads CASALAGGVYEQFF. DNA of the CDR3: TGTGCCAGCGCACTAGCGGGGGGGGTGTATGAGCAGTTCTTC. The full variable domain, with the rest looked up from reference TRBV19 and TRBJ2-1, is DGGITQSPKYLFRKEGQNVTLSCEQNLNHDAMYWYRQDPGQGLRLIYYSQIVNDFQKGDIAEGYSVSREKKESFPLTVTSAQKNPTAFYLCASALAGGVYEQFFGPGTRLTVL.

This chain uses TRBV30 with TRBJ1-3; weak D call: TRBD1 (5 bases). This CDR3 is 15 amino acids long. CDR1 is GTSNPN, CDR2 SVGIG, per germline (reference sequence). V was shortened by 4 bases and J by 4 bases, with 17 bases between the two germline ends. Here the CDR3 reads CAWTQGPSRGNTIYF. The CDR3 DNA reads TGTGCCTGGACCCAGGGTCCATCTAGAGGAAACACCATATATTTT.

The chain links TRBV11-2 to TRBJ1-1, with D hard to call. There are 14 residues in the CDR3. V dropped 2 bases and J dropped 1 base, with 8 bases sitting between them. Germline assignment: CDR1 SGHAT and CDR2 FQNNGV. The CDR3 DNA reads TGTGCCAGCAGCTTAATTTCCGGGAACACTGAAGCTTTCTTT. It is translated as CASSLISGNTEAFF.

V gene TRBV7-9 combines with J gene TRBJ1-4; D uncertain. This CDR3 has 12 amino acids. CDR1 is SEHNR, CDR2 FQNEAQ, per germline (reference sequence). V lost 3 bases, J lost 8 bases, and 7 bases lay in between. The CDR3 reads CASSFTGEKLFF. In nucleotides, the CDR3 is TGTGCCAGCAGCTTTACGGGGGAAAAACTGTTTTTT.

The chain recombines TRBV7-2 with TRBJ1-2, with 11 bases that match TRBD1. The CDR3 extends over 18 amino acids. Per germline, CDR1 SGHTA and CDR2 FQGNSA. The ends lost 5 bases at V and 8 bases at J; junction bases unmatched: 19. The CDR3 spells CASSPAPRTGGEGRGYTF. Written as DNA, the CDR3 is TGTGCCAGCAGCCCGGCGCCCAGGACAGGGGGCGAGGGGCGAGGCTACACCTTC. The full variable domain, rest sourced from reference TRBV7-2 and TRBJ1-2, is GAGVSQSPSNKVTEKGKDVELRCDPISGHTALYWYRQSLGQGLEFLIYFQGNSAPDKSGLPSDRFSAERTGGSVSTLTIQRTQQEDSAVYLCASSPAPRTGGEGRGYTFGSGTRLTVV.

This chain's CDR3 is CASSLRGGGYGYTF. For the CDR3, the DNA is TGTGCCAGCAGTCTAAGGGGAGGGGGATATGGCTACACCTTC. The genes are TRBV28 and TRBJ1-2, with D possibly matching TRBD1 (6 bases). V shed 5 bases and J shed 5 bases, with 15 bases lying between them. The V gene's germline CDR1 is MDHEN and CDR2 SYDVKM. CDR3 size: 14 residues.

The V and J genes are TRBV6-5 and TRBJ1-4; a weak D match, TRBD1 (5 bases). The V end was cut by 8 bases, the J end by 6 bases, with 16 bases between. Germline CDR1 is MNHEY and CDR2 is SVGAGI. The CDR3 length is 14 residues. The CDR3: CASQRGVGHEKLFF. The DNA for the CDR3 is TGTGCCAGCCAAAGGGGCGTGGGCCATGAAAAACTGTTTTTT.

The chain links TRBV7-9 to TRBJ1-3, with a tentative D call TRBD1 (5 bases). V lost 5 bases, J lost 0 bases, and 14 bases lay in between. Germline assignment: CDR1 SEHNR and CDR2 FQNEAQ (reference sequence). The length of the CDR3 is 16 residues. The DNA of the CDR3 is TGTGCCAGCAGCCCTATGCAGGGAAGCTCTGGAAACACCATATATTTT. It specifies CASSPMQGSSGNTIYF.